The rows below give T cell receptor beta chains drawn from one sample of a study of shared T cell receptors in the human thymus. TCRdb keeps only in-frame clones here, not all; method: immunoSEQ multiplex PCR. The data contain 550,000 to 800,000 clones, 70% to 90% of them singletons. These data also featured in a second study, about human thymus T cells.

The sequenced material came from thymocytes. These receptors originate from a girl less than two years old with a congenital heart defect. Both conserved end residues are part of each CDR3. A D gene is named only where the DNA matches it firmly. Not every row has a clone size; where given, it reads once, few, many or a size class.

TRBV10-1,once,14,NA,TRBJ2-1,CASIYRDFSNEQFF,TGCGCCAGCATATACCGGGACTTCTCAAATGAGCAGTTCTTC
TRBV15,NA,18,NA,TRBJ2-7,CATSRRNPTSALSYEQYF,TGTGCCACCAGCCGGAGGAATCCGACCTCGGCCCTATCCTACGAGCAGTACTTC
TRBV10-3,NA,15,NA,TRBJ1-4,CAIRPDGATNEKLFF,TGTGCCATCAGGCCCGATGGAGCAACTAATGAAAAACTGTTTTTT
TRBV28,few,17,NA,TRBJ1-4,CASTRSDKGLRDEKLFF,TGTGCCAGCACTAGATCGGATAAAGGACTTAGGGATGAAAAACTGTTTTTT
TRBV25-1,NA,16,NA,TRBJ2-1,CASSTKQGPSCNEQFF,TGTGCCAGCAGTACCAAACAGGGCCCCTCCTGCAATGAGCAGTTCTTC
TRBV5-1,NA,14,NA,TRBJ2-1,CASSLEPGDNEQFF,TGCGCCAGCAGCTTGGAGCCAGGGGACAATGAGCAGTTCTTC
TRBV7-2,NA,19,TRBD1,TRBJ2-7,CASSSDTGTGPPSSYEQYF,TGTGCCAGCAGCTCCGACACCGGGACAGGACCACCCAGCTCCTACGAGCAGTACTTC
TRBV6-1,NA,15,TRBD2,TRBJ2-3,CASSVTSGEWNTQYF,TGTGCCAGCAGTGTGACTAGCGGGGAGTGGAATACGCAGTATTTT
TRBV27,NA,16,TRBD2,TRBJ2-7,CASSLDSGGASYEQYF,TGTGCCAGCAGTTTGGATAGCGGGGGGGCCTCCTACGAGCAGTACTTC
TRBV28,NA,16,TRBD1,TRBJ1-5,CASTDPDRRSNQPQHF,TGTGCCAGCACTGATCCGGACAGGCGAAGCAATCAGCCCCAGCATTTT
TRBV5-6,NA,14,TRBD1,TRBJ1-6,CASSLVDRGVPLHF,TGTGCCAGCAGCCTTGTAGACAGGGGCGTTCCCCTCCACTTT
TRBV5-4,NA,13,NA,TRBJ1-2,CASSLGQSYGYTF,TGTGCCAGCAGCTTGGGGCAGTCTTATGGCTACACCTTC
TRBV6-1,NA,14,NA,TRBJ1-2,CASSERQVLYGYTF,TGTGCCAGCAGTGAAAGACAGGTCCTTTATGGCTACACCTTC
TRBV5-6,NA,16,TRBD1,TRBJ2-1,CASSPRDRSSYNEQFF,TGTGCCAGCAGCCCCAGGGACAGAAGCTCCTACAATGAGCAGTTCTTC
TRBV4-3,NA,16,NA,TRBJ1-4,CASTHKKTGGDEKLFF,TGCGCCAGCACTCACAAAAAGACAGGTGGGGATGAAAAACTGTTTTTT
TRBV4-3,few,13,NA,TRBJ1-1,CASSQDWADEAFF,TGCGCCAGCAGCCAAGACTGGGCAGATGAAGCTTTCTTT
TRBV14,NA,19,NA,TRBJ2-3,CASSQNGLEFHFSTDTQYF,TGTGCCAGCAGCCAAAACGGTCTAGAGTTTCACTTTAGCACAGATACGCAGTATTTT
TRBV29-1,once,14,NA,TRBJ1-2,CSVEVAREPLGYTF,TGCAGCGTTGAAGTTGCACGCGAGCCTCTTGGCTACACCTTC
TRBV5-5,NA,14,NA,TRBJ2-3,CASSPESGLVGQYF,TGTGCCAGCAGCCCGGAATCCGGGTTAGTGGGGCAGTATTTT
TRBV20-1,NA,11,NA,TRBJ1-2,CCGRGARGYTF,TGCTGTGGGCGGGGGGCGCGTGGCTACACCTTC
TRBV15,NA,16,NA,TRBJ1-5,CATTQMDSYSNQPQHF,TGTGCCACCACCCAAATGGACAGTTATAGCAATCAGCCCCAGCATTTT
TRBV18,once,18,TRBD2,TRBJ2-5,CASSPRTSGGLVGSTQYF,TGTGCCAGCTCACCAAGGACTAGCGGGGGGCTTGTCGGGTCGACCCAGTACTTC
TRBV5-6,NA,15,NA,TRBJ1-3,CAGSLDSNSGNTIYF,TGTGCCGGCAGCCTCGACAGCAACTCTGGAAACACCATATATTTT
TRBV5-4,NA,16,NA,TRBJ2-2,CASSPIVNPNTGELFF,TGTGCCAGCAGCCCTATTGTAAACCCGAACACCGGGGAGCTGTTTTTT
TRBV9,NA,15,TRBD1,TRBJ1-2,CASSDRDRANYGYTF,TGTGCCAGCAGCGACCGGGACAGGGCTAACTATGGCTACACCTTC
TRBV5-6,NA,16,NA,TRBJ1-2,CASSLGASSWDYGYTF,TGTGCCAGCAGCTTGGGGGCTTCCTCGTGGGACTATGGCTACACCTTC
TRBV6-4,NA,16,TRBD2,TRBJ2-2,CASSDSGGSHTGELFF,TGTGCCAGCAGCGATAGCGGGGGGTCCCACACCGGGGAGCTGTTTTTT
TRBV7-3,NA,14,NA,TRBJ2-3,CASSLTAYTDTQYF,TGTGCCAGCAGCTTAACAGCATACACAGATACGCAGTATTTT
TRBV7-3,once,12,NA,TRBJ2-5,CASSSGGGTQYF,TGTGCCAGCAGCTCCGGGGGTGGGACCCAGTACTTC
TRBV4-1,NA,19,TRBD1,TRBJ1-3,CASSQDGEDRGLLGNTIYF,TGCGCCAGCAGCCAAGATGGAGAGGACAGGGGACTTTTAGGAAACACCATATATTTT
TRBV5-4,NA,18,NA,TRBJ1-2,CASSLIAVPGGPNYGYTF,TGTGCCAGCAGCTTGATAGCAGTCCCGGGGGGCCCCAACTATGGCTACACCTTC
TRBV9,NA,14,NA,TRBJ1-4,CASSAGTFGEKLFF,TGTGCCAGCAGCGCAGGGACTTTCGGTGAAAAACTGTTTTTT
TRBV7-9,NA,17,TRBD1,TRBJ2-5,CASSTLWDRDGKETQYF,TGTGCCAGCAGCACCCTATGGGACAGGGATGGTAAGGAGACCCAGTACTTC
TRBV13,NA,15,TRBD1,TRBJ1-1,CASSLAGQGSTEAFF,TGTGCCAGCAGCTTAGCGGGACAGGGGAGCACTGAAGCTTTCTTT
TRBV14,NA,14,NA,TRBJ2-7,CASRGAGQSYEQYF,TGTGCCAGCAGAGGGGCAGGGCAATCCTACGAGCAGTACTTC
TRBV6-6,NA,13,NA,TRBJ2-7,CASSHRFPYEQYF,TGTGCCAGCAGTCACAGGTTCCCGTACGAGCAGTACTTC
TRBV30,NA,14,NA,TRBJ1-5,CAWTTRGGSQPQHF,TGTGCCTGGACGACCCGGGGGGGGAGTCAGCCCCAGCATTTT
TRBV30,once,16,TRBD1,TRBJ2-7,CAWSERRGTGKYEQYF,TGTGCCTGGAGTGAAAGGAGGGGGACAGGGAAATACGAGCAGTACTTC
TRBV13,NA,14,NA,TRBJ2-7,CASSLGDRPYEQYF,TGTGCCAGCAGCTTAGGGGACAGACCCTACGAGCAGTACTTC
TRBV9,NA,16,NA,TRBJ2-1,CASSVEAVKGNNEQFF,TGTGCCAGCAGCGTCGAAGCGGTGAAAGGGAACAATGAGCAGTTCTTC
TRBV29-1,NA,16,NA,TRBJ2-2,CSVAHGASSGTGELFF,TGCAGCGTTGCCCACGGAGCATCATCGGGAACCGGGGAGCTGTTTTTT
TRBV5-6,NA,19,TRBD1,TRBJ1-5,CASSLGFTSWTGKDQPQHF,TGTGCCAGCAGCTTGGGGTTTACCTCGTGGACAGGTAAAGATCAGCCCCAGCATTTT
TRBV7-8,NA,17,NA,TRBJ1-5,CASSSLDRYYSNQPQHF,TGTGCCAGCAGCTCCCTGGACAGATATTATAGCAATCAGCCCCAGCATTTT
TRBV4-1,few,15,NA,TRBJ1-1,CASSQDRVQDTEAFF,TGCGCCAGCAGCCAAGATAGAGTGCAGGACACTGAAGCTTTCTTT
TRBV4-3,NA,13,NA,TRBJ1-2,CASSPDTVYGYTF,TGCGCCAGCAGCCCGGACACGGTCTATGGCTACACCTTC
TRBV14,once,17,NA,TRBJ1-2,CASSQGVQRPQIYGYTF,TGTGCCAGCAGCCAAGGGGTTCAGCGACCTCAAATTTATGGCTACACCTTC
TRBV29-1,NA,15,NA,TRBJ1-2,CSVEPITGGHYGYTF,TGCAGCGTTGAACCAATAACGGGGGGCCACTATGGCTACACCTTC
TRBV19,NA,14,NA,TRBJ1-2,CASSIPETGYGYTF,TGTGCCAGTAGTATTCCTGAGACAGGATATGGCTACACCTTC
TRBV9,NA,17,TRBD1,TRBJ1-3,CASSVMDRTYSGNTIYF,TGTGCCAGCAGCGTTATGGACAGGACATACTCTGGAAACACCATATATTTT
TRBV4-3,NA,19,NA,TRBJ1-1,CASSQDGNNGGRRGTEAFF,TGCGCCAGCAGCCAAGATGGGAACAACGGGGGGCGCCGGGGCACTGAAGCTTTCTTT
TRBV7-6,NA,15,TRBD2,TRBJ2-7,CASSPSGGPSYEQYF,TGTGCCAGCAGCCCCAGCGGGGGGCCGTCCTACGAGCAGTACTTC
TRBV2,NA,11,NA,TRBJ1-2,CASRVTPHYTF,TGTGCCAGCAGAGTCACACCACACTACACCTTC
TRBV11-2,NA,16,TRBD1,TRBJ2-7,CASSSNGQVDRYEQYF,TGTGCCAGCAGCTCAAATGGACAGGTTGATCGCTACGAGCAGTACTTC